The 19 T cell receptor beta chains presented below share a single source sample, sequenced in a study of blood T cell repertoires in COVID-19. Clones were read by immunoSEQ multiplex PCR, and TCRdb kept only the in-frame ones, dropping some. The data contain roughly 250,000 clones, about 82% of them seen just once; the ten biggest clones take up around 6.5%. Sequenced sample: peripheral blood. These receptors were taken from a woman aged 55-70 years with active or convalescent COVID-19.

The CDR3 here is CASSQVRGTSSPWTQYF. CDR3 DNA sequence: TGCGCCAGCAGCCAAGTGCGGGGGACTAGCTCCCCGTGGACCCAGTACTTC. The V call is TRBV4-1, the J call TRBJ2-5; 9 bases align to TRBD2. CDR1 and CDR2 (germline): MGHRA, YSYEKL. With 1 base clipped from V and 7 bases from J, the junction kept 13 bases outside the gene matches. CDR3 size: 17 residues.

The chain employs TRBV6-6 and TRBJ1-5; maybe TRBD1 (5 bases). Germline V gene lookup returns CDR1 MNHNY and CDR2 SVGAGI (reference sequence). The V gene lost 0 bases and the J gene lost 5 bases, with 8 bases spanning the gap. This CDR3 has 14 residues. CDR3 DNA: TGTGCCAGCAGTTACTCAGGGGCCCATCAGCCCCAGCATTTT. The encoded protein is CASSYSGAHQPQHF.

The rearrangement joins TRBV12-2 to TRBJ2-7; the D call in the table, TRBD2, was not verified against the DNA. TRBV12-2 is a pseudogene locus. The CDR3 has 16 residues. CDR3 amino acids: CASRLFKGLGFHEQYF. The CDR3 nucleotides read TGTGCAAGTCGCTTATTTAAGGGACTAGGATTCCACGAGCAGTACTTC.

The CDR3 here is CAISGLAGGTGETQYF. CDR3 DNA: TGTGCCATCAGTGGACTAGCGGGGGGTACCGGAGAGACCCAGTACTTC. V gene TRBV10-3 combines with J gene TRBJ2-5, with 13 bases matching TRBD2. This CDR3 comprises 16 residues. CDR1 and CDR2 from the germline V gene are ENHRY and SYGVKD. The junction had 6 bases not matched to a gene; V was cut back by 4 bases and J by 4 bases.

The CDR3 sequence: CASSEGGSRTYEQYF. Written as DNA, the CDR3 is TGCGCCAGCAGTGAGGGGGGGAGTAGGACCTACGAGCAGTACTTC. The V gene is TRBV10-2, the J gene TRBJ2-7; D perhaps matches TRBD2 (6 bases). Trimming stripped 2 bases from V and 2 bases from J, with 13 bases between. CDR1 and CDR2 from the germline V gene are WSHSY and SAAADI. The CDR3 length is 15 residues.

This sequence joins TRBV5-1 and TRBJ1-2; D is unresolved. Trimming cost V 0 bases and J 0 bases, with 6 bases left between them. The CDR3 has 14 residues. Germline CDR1 reads SGHRS; CDR2 reads YFSETQ. CDR3 sequence (DNA): TGCGCCAGCAGCTTGGTGGAGACTAACTATGGCTACACCTTC. Translating it yields CASSLVETNYGYTF.

V is TRBV4-1 and J is TRBJ2-5; 7 bases are shared with TRBD1. The CDR3 is 15 residues long. The V and J ends lost 3 bases and 1 base, in that order; junction bases with no gene match: 5. Germline V CDR1 and CDR2: MGHRA, YSYEKL. The CDR3 DNA follows: TGCGCCAGCAGCCAGGTTGGGACAGCCCAAGAGACCCAGTACTTC. Translated, it gives CASSQVGTAQETQYF.

This sequence joins TRBV9 and TRBJ2-1; weak D call: TRBD2 (5 bases). Per germline, CDR1 SGDLS and CDR2 YYNGEE. The CDR3 totals 16 residues. V was pared by 4 bases and J by 0 bases, with 14 bases between. DNA for the CDR3: TGTGCCAGCAGCCCTGCGTCCCGGGGCTCCTACAATGAGCAGTTCTTC. As protein: CASSPASRGSYNEQFF.

V usage is TRBV15 and J usage is TRBJ1-4, with 7 bases identical to TRBD1. The V and J ends lost 5 bases and 7 bases, in that order; junction bases with no gene match: 10. The CDR3 is 15 amino acids. CDR1 is LNHNV, CDR2 YYDKDF, per germline (reference sequence). The CDR3 sequence is CATSLGQAALEKLFF. CDR3 DNA sequence: TGTGCCACCAGCCTTGGACAGGCGGCGCTTGAAAAACTGTTTTTT.

The genes are TRBV18 and TRBJ2-5; 9 bases agree with TRBD1. This CDR3 spans 16 amino acids. After removal of 3 bases from V and 2 bases from J, the junction contained 7 bases not matched to a gene. CDR1 KGHSH and CDR2 LQKENI come from the germline V gene. In DNA, the CDR3 is TGTGCCAGCTCACCCCTCAGACAGGGGGGGCAAGAGACCCAGTACTTC. Protein sequence: CASSPLRQGGQETQYF.

V usage is TRBV19 and J usage is TRBJ2-1; 8 nucleotides align to TRBD1. In germline, CDR1 is LNHDA, CDR2 SQIVND (reference sequence). Trimming removed 6 bases from V and 2 bases from J; junction bases left unmatched: 9. This CDR3 has 16 residues. The CDR3 bases are TGTGCCAGTAGCCCCACCGGACAGGGCACCTACAATGAGCAGTTCTTC. It is translated as CASSPTGQGTYNEQFF.

The rearrangement uses TRBV6-5 and TRBJ2-1; TRBD2 agrees at 8 bases. Germline CDR1 is MNHEY and CDR2 is SVGAGI. The CDR3 sequence is 15 residues long. The V and J ends lost 3 bases and 6 bases, in that order; junction bases with no gene match: 7. Here the CDR3 DNA reads TGTGCCAGCAGTTATTCGGGACTAGAGCCCAATGAGCAGTTCTTC. Its translation is CASSYSGLEPNEQFF.

This clone was seen just once. This chain uses TRBV27 with TRBJ1-2, with 9 bases aligning to TRBD1. Germline V gene data show CDR1 as MNHEY and CDR2 as SMNVEV (reference sequence). The CDR3 is made up of 15 amino acids. The V segment lost 6 bases and the J segment 8 bases; nucleotides outside the gene matches: 13. The chain's CDR3 is CASRTGGAGFIGYTF. The CDR3 region has the DNA TGTGCCAGCAGAACAGGGGGCGCAGGCTTTATAGGCTACACCTTC.

This chain joins TRBV7-9 and TRBJ1-5, with a possible D match to TRBD1 (6 bases). The CDR3 is 12 amino acids. The germline V and J ends were trimmed by 6 bases and 7 bases, with 10 bases remaining between them. Germline V gives CDR1 SEHNR, CDR2 FQNEAQ (reference sequence). CDR3 sequence reads: CASSGGAQPQHF. The CDR3 bases are TGTGCCAGCAGTGGGGGGGCGCAGCCCCAGCATTTT.

The J gene is TRBJ1-1, the V gene TRBV6-5, with 8 bases lining up with TRBD1. Germline CDR1 MNHEY, CDR2 SVGAGI. There are 14 residues in the CDR3. Trimming at V came to 4 bases and at J to 1 base, leaving 2 bases not matched to a gene. This chain's CDR3 is CASSSTGANTEAFF. The CDR3 DNA reads TGTGCCAGCAGTTCGACAGGGGCGAACACTGAAGCTTTCTTT.

The sample holds a few counts of this clone. The chain has TRBV5-6 and TRBJ2-2; the D gene is possibly TRBD1 (6 bases). CDR3 size: 14 residues. From germline, CDR1 is SGHDT and CDR2 YYEEEE. The V end was cut by 6 bases, the J end by 1 base, with 10 bases between. In DNA, the CDR3 is TGTGCCAGCAAGGGACACCAGAACACCGGGGAGCTGTTTTTT. Protein: CASKGHQNTGELFF.

There are a few counts of this clone. CDR3 nucleotide sequence: TGTGCCAGCAGTGAAGACGGGAGCTCCTATAATTCACCCCTCCACTTT. It translates to CASSEDGSSYNSPLHF. This chain joins TRBV2 and TRBJ1-6, with D unresolved. The CDR3 is made up of 16 amino acids. Trimming shortened V by 1 base and J by 0 bases, and 7 bases separated the two germline ends. Germline V gives CDR1 SNHLY, CDR2 FYNNEI.

The chain couples TRBV5-4 to TRBJ2-1, with TRBD2 identical over 12 bases. CDR1 is SGHNT and CDR2 is YYREEE in the germline V gene (reference sequence). The CDR3 consists of 15 residues. J gave up 9 bases and V 1 base, and 5 bases lay outside the gene matches. The CDR3 bases are TGTGCCAGCAGCTTGACTAGCGGGAGGATGGCTGAGCAGTTCTTC. It specifies CASSLTSGRMAEQFF.

The chain has TRBV3-1 (or the pseudogene TRBV3-2) and TRBJ1-1; unclear D gene. CDR3 size: 16 residues. Germline values: CDR1 LGHDT, CDR2 YNNKEL (reference sequence). V lost 0 bases to trimming and J lost 10 bases, with 21 bases between them. The CDR3 sequence is CASSQDSASSQRRAFF. The CDR3 DNA follows: TGTGCCAGCAGCCAAGACTCCGCGTCCAGTCAGCGACGAGCTTTCTTT.